The clone carrying this T cell receptor beta chain has just a few counts. What it binds is unknown. These data originate in a study of Ad26.COV2.S vaccination and SARS-CoV-2 variants. Study in general: Of the COV1001 trial arms, the Ad26.COV2.S arm included the donor. Intramuscular Ad26.COV2.S at 5x10^10 or 1x10^11 viral particles. Overall study results and limits: Vaccinees showed greater spike-specific TCR breadth than placebo recipients.

Regarding treatment: some 20 received Ad26.COV2.S at low or high dose, single or two shots; several received placebo; per-sample allocation not given. Sample collection was performed on day 63 after the first vaccine or placebo injection. An Ad26 vector carrying the Wuhan-strain SARS-CoV-2 spike served as the vaccine. Clones were read by immunoSEQ multiplex PCR, and TCRdb kept only the in-frame ones, dropping some. The top ten clones hold around 6.1% of a sample with 380,000 or so clones, about 87% of them seen once. The CDR3 is 12 amino acids. Per the germline V gene, CDR1 is MNHEY and CDR2 is SMNVEV (reference sequence). With V trimmed by 3 bases and J by 9 bases, 4 bases remained unmatched.

This clonotype was obtained from a person between 18 and 60 years old who received the Ad26.COV2.S COVID-19 vaccine or a placebo. The gene calls are TRBV27 and TRBJ1-2; 7 nucleotides match TRBD1. Sequenced material: peripheral blood, taken in a trial of Ad26.COV2.S vaccine versus placebo. This chain's CDR3 is CASSFTGQSYTF. DNA for the CDR3: TGTGCCAGCAGTTTCACGGGACAGAGCTACACCTTC.